This entry lists 14 T cell receptor beta chains sequenced from one sample in a study of blood T cell repertoires in COVID-19. Sequenced by immunoSEQ multiplex PCR; TCRdb stores in-frame clones only, minus some. The sample has 95,000 to 150,000 clones, around 77% seen once; the top ten hold 16%. The sample taken for sequencing was peripheral blood. The receptors stem from a man aged 60 to 69 with active or convalescent COVID-19.

This clone was recorded only once. J is TRBJ1-1 and V is TRBV28; 7 bases fit TRBD1. V trimming: 6 bases; J trimming: 1 base; junction bases outside the gene matches: 5. The CDR3 runs 14 residues. In germline, CDR1 is MDHEN, CDR2 SYDVKM. The CDR3 DNA follows: TGTGCCAGCAGCTTTCAGGGGGGGAACACTGAAGCTTTCTTT. Residues: CASSFQGGNTEAFF.

The chain uses TRBV5-5 and TRBJ1-4; TRBD1 aligns across 8 bases. The CDR3 runs 14 residues. Germline lookup yields CDR1 SGHKS and CDR2 YYEKEE (reference sequence). J lost 6 bases, V lost 2 bases, and 3 bases had no gene match. This CDR3 is CASSLGQGYEKLFF. In DNA form, the CDR3 reads TGTGCCAGCAGCTTAGGACAGGGCTATGAAAAACTGTTTTTT.

This chain connects TRBV11-2 to TRBJ1-2; a weak D match, TRBD1 (6 bases). This CDR3 contains 14 residues. In germline, CDR1 is SGHAT, CDR2 FQNNGV. Deletions cut 2 bases from V and 5 bases from J, with 12 bases between. This CDR3 reads CASSLLRTAYGYTF. In nucleotides, the CDR3 is TGTGCCAGCAGCTTATTACGGACAGCGTATGGCTACACCTTC.

A word on this clone: Other DNA sequences in this specimen translate into the identical CDR3. The chain employs TRBV7-2 and TRBJ2-7, with a weak D call TRBD2 (6 bases). V shed 1 base and J shed 2 bases, with 9 bases lying between them. Germline CDR1 reads SGHTA; CDR2 reads FQGNSA. This CDR3 spans 14 amino acids. Here the CDR3 DNA reads TGTGCCAGCAGCTTAGATGGAGGGACCTACGAGCAGTACTTC. Encoded protein: CASSLDGGTYEQYF.

The chain has TRBV7-7 and TRBJ2-5; no clear D. Germline V gives CDR1 SSHAT, CDR2 FNYEAQ (reference sequence). The CDR3 is made up of 15 amino acids. Between the trimmed V and J ends, which lost 5 bases and 2 bases, there was a span of 15 bases. This chain's CDR3 is CASSPPGGTQETQYF. The CDR3 DNA reads TGTGCCAGCAGCCCACCCGGCGGAACTCAAGAGACCCAGTACTTC.

This clone was picked up one time. The rearrangement links TRBV28 to TRBJ2-3; TRBD2 aligns across 7 bases. The CDR3 consists of 12 residues. Germline V gene lookup returns CDR1 MDHEN and CDR2 SYDVKM. Trimming cost V 8 bases and J 2 bases; bases outside gene matches: 1. The CDR3 nucleotides read TGTGCCAGCGGGACTACCACAGATACGCAGTATTTT. Residues: CASGTTTDTQYF. The full variable domain, with the rest looked up from reference TRBV28 and TRBJ2-3, is DVKVTQSSRYLVKRTGEKVFLECVQDMDHENMFWYRQDPGLGLRLIYFSYDVKMKEKGDIPEGYSVSREKKERFSLILESASTNQTSMYLCASGTTTDTQYFGPGTRLTVL.

This chain uses TRBV27 with TRBJ2-1; a possible D gene is TRBD2 (5 bases). Germline assignment: CDR1 MNHEY and CDR2 SMNVEV (reference sequence). This CDR3 comprises 13 residues. V gave up 6 bases and J gave up 6 bases, with 12 bases separating them. Here the CDR3 DNA reads TGTGCCAGCAGAAGCCGGGGAACCAATGAGCAGTTCTTC. Translated: CASRSRGTNEQFF.

This clone has just a few counts. The V call is TRBV14, the J call TRBJ2-2, with D possibly TRBD2 on 6 matching bases. The length of the CDR3 is 14 residues. The V and J ends lost 4 bases and 6 bases respectively, with 12 bases between them. Germline CDR1 is SGHDN and CDR2 is FVKESK. The CDR3 region is CASSLFGGAGELFF. In DNA form, the CDR3 reads TGTGCCAGCAGCCTCTTTGGCGGGGCCGGGGAGCTGTTTTTT.

The chain links TRBV28 to TRBJ2-4; 8 nucleotides agree with TRBD2. The CDR3 loop spans 16 amino acids. J gave up 5 bases and V 6 bases, and 12 bases lay outside the gene matches. The germline V gene has CDR1 MDHEN and CDR2 SYDVKM. CDR3 bases: TGTGCCAGCAGCTCTCACCTAGCGGGCCCCCAAAACATTCAGTACTTC. Translation: CASSSHLAGPQNIQYF.

The rearrangement uses TRBV6-4 and TRBJ2-7, with 11 positions matching TRBD2. The V and J ends lost 0 bases and 2 bases, in that order; junction bases with no gene match: 18. Germline lookup yields CDR1 MRHNA and CDR2 SNTAGT. The CDR3 has 21 amino acids. For the CDR3, the DNA is TGTGCCAGCAGTGACTCTAGTGTAGGGGAAAACGGGACTAGCGGAACCTACGAGCAGTACTTC. It specifies CASSDSSVGENGTSGTYEQYF.

V and J are TRBV27 and TRBJ1-1; no reliable D call. The CDR3 has 16 residues. Germline V gene sequence: CDR1 MNHEY, CDR2 SMNVEV (reference sequence). The V gene lost 5 bases and the J gene lost 0 bases, with 16 bases spanning the gap. This CDR3 is CASSPPLERLNTEAFF. The CDR3 nucleotides are TGTGCCAGCAGTCCACCATTGGAGAGACTGAACACTGAAGCTTTCTTT.

This rearrangement joins TRBV11-3 to TRBJ2-7; 7 bases fit TRBD2. After removal of 3 bases from V and 7 bases from J, the junction contained 6 bases not matched to a gene. This CDR3 is built from 13 residues. Germline lookup yields CDR1 SGHNT and CDR2 YENEEA. The DNA for the CDR3 is TGTGCCAGCAGCTTTCATGGGGGGGGTGAGCAGTACTTC. Translation: CASSFHGGGEQYF.

The chain has TRBV3-1 (or the pseudogene TRBV3-2) and TRBJ2-7; D is perhaps TRBD1 (6 bases). There are 16 residues in the CDR3. From germline, CDR1 is LGHDT and CDR2 YNNKEL (reference sequence). V shed 4 bases and J shed 1 base, with 17 bases lying between them. DNA for the CDR3: TGTGCCAGCAGCCCTCCGCCAGGGGAAGAATCCTACGAGCAGTACTTC. This gives the protein CASSPPPGEESYEQYF.

The V gene is TRBV15, the J gene TRBJ1-1, with D tentatively TRBD1 (5 bases). Germline V gene lookup returns CDR1 LNHNV and CDR2 YYDKDF (reference sequence). Between the trimmed V and J ends, which lost 0 bases and 4 bases, there was a span of 15 bases. The CDR3 consists of 16 residues. CDR3 sequence (DNA): TGTGCCACCAGCAGAGAAATAGTGGGGGGGGGCACTGAAGCTTTCTTT. Protein: CATSREIVGGGTEAFF.